This is a list of T cell receptor beta chains from one sample in a study of CD8 T cells in Susac syndrome. TCRdb called the immunoSEQ multiplex PCR reads again in MiXCR, with one record for every CDR3 protein. The data show approximately 120,000 distinct CDR3 sequences, just over 90% seen once. Material: CD8+ T cells from PBMCs. These receptors were taken from a human donor with multiple sclerosis. The CDR3 runs from the conserved cysteine through the conserved F or W. The D gene is left open where the match is weak. The size of a clone is reported for some rows only, either as once, few or many, or as a class for expanded clones.

>TRBD1|.|TRBV19|TRBJ2-7
TGTGCCAGTAGCAAGGGACAGGGGGACTACGAGCAGTACTTC
CASSKGQGDYEQYF
>.|.|TRBV4-1|TRBJ2-7
TGCGCCAGCAGCCAAGATATGTCCAGGGGATCCCACGAGCAGTACTTC
CASSQDMSRGSHEQYF
>TRBD1|.|TRBV4-1|TRBJ1-4
TGCGCCAGCAGCCAAAGGAAGACAGGGAGAGAAAAACTGTTTTTT
CASSQRKTGREKLFF
>.|.|TRBV7-7|TRBJ2-2
TGTGCCAGCAGCTTAACTTCGAACACCGGGGAGCTGTTTTTT
CASSLTSNTGELFF
>.|.|TRBV6-5|TRBJ1-2
TGTGCCAGCAGTTACCGCAGGGGCGGCGGCTACACCTTC
CASSYRRGGGYTF
>TRBD1|once|TRBV12-3/TRBV12-4|TRBJ1-2
TGTGCCAGCAGATCCCCGGGACAGATCTATGGCTACACCTTC
CASRSPGQIYGYTF
>.|.|TRBV12-3/TRBV12-4|TRBJ2-2
TGTGCCAGCCGGGGTGTTTATAACCCGAACACCGGGGAGCTGTTTTTT
CASRGVYNPNTGELFF
>.|.|TRBV28|TRBJ1-2
TGTGCCAGCAGTTTCGACCGGCCCTATGGCTACACCTTC
CASSFDRPYGYTF
>.|few|TRBV12-3/TRBV12-4|TRBJ1-6
TGTGCCAGCAGTGAACCGGGACACTATTCACCCCTCCACTTT
CASSEPGHYSPLHF
>.|once|TRBV3-1|TRBJ1-1
TGTGCCAGCAGCCAAGAAACAGGGCAAGGAGCTTTCTTT
CASSQETGQGAFF
>.|.|TRBV12-3/TRBV12-4|TRBJ1-1
TGTGCCAGCAGTCCGACCCGGCGTGAAGCTTTCTTT
CASSPTRREAFF
>TRBD1|once|TRBV27|TRBJ2-4
TGTGCCAGCAGTTTATCGTCCGGGACAGGGGTTATTCAGTACTTC
CASSLSSGTGVIQYF
>.|.|TRBV28|TRBJ1-5
TGTGCCAGCAGTTTAGCCACCCTGAAGGGCGTTGGCAATCAGCCCCAGCATTTT
CASSLATLKGVGNQPQHF
>.|once|TRBV29-1|TRBJ1-1
TGCAGCGTGGGGTACCTACGGAGAAACACTGAAGCTTTCTTT
CSVGYLRRNTEAFF
>.|.|TRBV27|TRBJ2-7
TGTGCCAGCAGTCCCGGGAGTCCCGTTTTGTGGCAGTACTTC
CASSPGSPVLWQYF
>TRBD1|.|TRBV28|TRBJ1-6
TGTGCCAGCAGGGGGACAGGGGCGACGAACTCCTATAATTCACCCCTCCACTTT
CASRGTGATNSYNSPLHF
>TRBD2|.|TRBV5-1|TRBJ2-1
TGCGCCAGCAGCTTGGGTAGCGGGGGAGGCGAGCAGTTCTTC
CASSLGSGGGEQFF
>.|.|TRBV27|TRBJ2-1
TGTGCCAGCAGTTTATCCGGCCCCGAGCAGTTCTTC
CASSLSGPEQFF
>.|.|TRBV21-1|TRBJ2-5
TGTGCCAGCAGCAAAGTATGGGCTCCGATGTACCAAGAGACCCAGTACTTC
CASSKVWAPMYQETQYF
>.|.|TRBV12-3/TRBV12-4|TRBJ1-3
TGTGCCAGCAGCCTCGTGGCGAGATCTGGAAACACCATATATTTT
CASSLVARSGNTIYF
>.|.|TRBV27|TRBJ2-1
TGTGCCAGCAGTTTTTTAAGGTTCTACAATGAGCAGTTCTTC
CASSFLRFYNEQFF
>.|.|TRBV12-3/TRBV12-4|TRBJ2-6
TGTGCCAGCAGTTCCCCTTCTGCGGGGTTGGCTGGGGCCAACGTCCTGACTTTC
CASSSPSAGLAGANVLTF
>.|.|TRBV7-9|TRBJ2-7
TGTGCCAGCAGCACCCCTCCGGAGGGGGTGGTGTACGAGCAGTACTTC
CASSTPPEGVVYEQYF
>.|.|TRBV10-3|TRBJ2-7
TGTGCCACAGAAGCAATAATACCGGGACCGGACATCTGGGGGCCCTACGAGCAGTACTTC
CATEAIIPGPDIWGPYEQYF
>TRBD1|.|TRBV7-9|TRBJ1-5
TGTGCCAGCAGCTTGGGACAGGCCGGTCAGCCCCAGCATTTT
CASSLGQAGQPQHF
>TRBD1|.|TRBV13|TRBJ2-5
TGTGCCAGCAGCTTAGCAGAGGGACAGTCACAAGAGACCCAGTACTTC
CASSLAEGQSQETQYF
>.|.|TRBV2|TRBJ1-1
TGTGCCAGCAGTGGGAGGCAGAACACTGAAGCTTTCTTT
CASSGRQNTEAFF
>.|once|TRBV5-1|TRBJ2-5
TGCGCCAGCAGCTTGGCCGGGGCAGCAGAGACCCAGTACTTC
CASSLAGAAETQYF
>.|.|TRBV6-1|TRBJ2-7
TGTGCCAGCAGTGGGACCGGGGAGCAGTACTTC
CASSGTGEQYF
>TRBD2|.|TRBV7-2|TRBJ2-1
TGTGCCAGCCCATCGCTAGCGGGGGGGCTCACTGAGCAGTTCTTC
CASPSLAGGLTEQFF
>.|once|TRBV28|TRBJ1-1
TGTGCCAGCGTCCTCTACAGGCGCACCCTGAACACTGAAGCTTTCTTT
CASVLYRRTLNTEAFF
>.|.|TRBV20-1|TRBJ1-2
TGCAGTGCTAGAGATCGGGACACCACCTATGGCTACACCTTC
CSARDRDTTYGYTF
>TRBD1|.|TRBV4-1|TRBJ1-4
TGCGCCAGCAGCCAAGTTAACAGGGGGAACGAAAAACTGTTTTTT
CASSQVNRGNEKLFF
>TRBD2|.|TRBV6-5|TRBJ2-1
TGTGCCAGCAAGACTAGCGGGGGGACCTACAATGAGCAGTTCTTC
CASKTSGGTYNEQFF
>.|.|TRBV7-8|TRBJ2-1
TGTGCCAGCAGCTCCCGACTCAGCGGTGTCAATGAGCAGTTCTTC
CASSSRLSGVNEQFF
>.|.|TRBV13|TRBJ2-7
TGTGCCAGCAGCGGGGGACTGGAAGGCTACGAGCAGTACTTC
CASSGGLEGYEQYF
>TRBD1|.|TRBV6-5|TRBJ2-1
TGTGCCAGCAGCTCGGGACAGGGCTATTTTGAGCAGTTCTTC
CASSSGQGYFEQFF
>.|few|TRBV27|TRBJ2-3
TGTGCCAGCAGTTTGGGAGATACGCAGTATTTT
CASSLGDTQYF
>.|once|TRBV12-5|TRBJ2-1
TGTGCTAGTGGTCTCGGAGGGGGGAATGAGCAGTTCTTC
CASGLGGGNEQFF
>TRBD1|.|TRBV19|TRBJ1-5
TGTGCCAGTAGTTCCCGGGACAGGGGAAGCAATCAGCCCCAGCATTTT
CASSSRDRGSNQPQHF
>TRBD2|.|TRBV4-1|TRBJ2-7
TGCGCCAGCAGCCTCTACGGGGGACTAACGCTCGGGTACGAGCAGTACTTC
CASSLYGGLTLGYEQYF
>.|.|TRBV9|TRBJ2-2
TGTGCCAGCAGCGTAGGGGACACGGGCACCGGGGAGCTGTTTTTT
CASSVGDTGTGELFF
>.|.|TRBV29-1|TRBJ2-1
TGCAGCGTTCAGGGGGGGACCTACAATGAGCAGTTCTTC
CSVQGGTYNEQFF
>.|.|TRBV29-1|TRBJ1-3
TGCAGCGTTGTTTATGGGCATGAGGGAAGCTCTGGAAACACCATATATTTT
CSVVYGHEGSSGNTIYF
>.|once|TRBV19|TRBJ1-1
TGTGCCAGTAGCCTCGGGGCAGCGAACACTGAAGCTTTCTTT
CASSLGAANTEAFF
>TRBD1|.|TRBV7-9|TRBJ1-1
TGTGCCAGCGAGGACAGGGACATGAACACTGAAGCTTTCTTT
CASEDRDMNTEAFF
>.|.|TRBV9|TRBJ1-3
TGTGCCAGCAGCGTCCCGCTGGACGGAGGGCCAGACACCATATATTTT
CASSVPLDGGPDTIYF
>TRBD1|.|TRBV24-1|TRBJ2-1
TGTGCCACCAGTAGCCCCGGGACAGGGGAGAATGAGCAGTTCTTC
CATSSPGTGENEQFF
>TRBD1|.|TRBV5-6|TRBJ1-5
TGTGCCAGCAGCTTGGGGACAGGGGAGAATCAGCCCCAGCATTTT
CASSLGTGENQPQHF
>TRBD1|.|TRBV24-1|TRBJ2-2
TGTGCCACCAGCGGACAGGGTAGGACCGGGGAGCTGTTTTTT
CATSGQGRTGELFF
>.|.|TRBV23-1|TRBJ1-3
TGCGCCAGCAGACCCCAGGGACGCCACTCTGGAAACACCATATATTTT
CASRPQGRHSGNTIYF
>TRBD2|.|TRBV7-9|TRBJ2-3
TGTGCCAGCCTGCACACTAGCGGGAGCCCGGGGGCAGATACGCAGTATTTT
CASLHTSGSPGADTQYF
>TRBD2|.|TRBV7-9|TRBJ2-1
TGTGCCAGCAGCTTAGCGCTAGATTGGGGGGGACTGGGCGATGAGCAGTTCTTC
CASSLALDWGGLGDEQFF
>TRBD2|.|TRBV29-1|TRBJ2-5
TGCAGCGTTGAGGGCGGGAGGGCGGTTGGGAAGACCCAGTACTTC
CSVEGGRAVGKTQYF